These 17 T cell receptor beta chains came from one sample sequenced in a study of lymphopenia after photon versus proton radiotherapy. TCRdb keeps only in-frame clones here, not all; method: immunoSEQ multiplex PCR. The sample holds over 50,000 clones, approximately 83% seen once. Sequenced here: peripheral blood, sampled from a patient treated with photon-based radiotherapy. The receptor set was obtained from a man in his forties with gastric cancer.

V and J are TRBV28 and TRBJ1-5; D remains unclear. V was clipped by 4 bases and J by 9 bases, with 19 bases between them. The CDR3 extends over 15 amino acids. Germline V lookup: CDR1 MDHEN, CDR2 SYDVKM. The CDR3 spells CASSSSLGGRWPQHF. Written as DNA, the CDR3 is TGTGCCAGCAGTTCCTCCCTCGGTGGCAGATGGCCCCAGCATTTT.

The chain recombines TRBV5-1 with TRBJ1-5; 10 bases line up with TRBD1. CDR1 and CDR2 (germline): SGHRS, YFSETQ. V shed 0 bases and J 0 bases; nucleotides not matched to a gene: 9. The CDR3 consists of 19 residues. The CDR3 sequence: CASSLVGTGDYYSNQPQHF. For the CDR3, the DNA is TGCGCCAGCAGCTTGGTCGGGACAGGGGATTACTATAGCAATCAGCCCCAGCATTTT. Together with reference TRBV5-1 and TRBJ1-5, the CDR3 gives the full variable domain: KAGVTQTPRYLIKTRGQQVTLSCSPISGHRSVSWYQQTPGQGLQFLFEYFSETQRNKGNFPGRFSGRQFSNSRSEMNVSTLELGDSALYLCASSLVGTGDYYSNQPQHFGDGTRLSIL.

The chain joins TRBV7-2 to TRBJ2-3; no definite D call. CDR3 size: 14 residues. Trimming stripped 4 bases from V and 4 bases from J, with 12 bases between. From germline, CDR1 is SGHTA and CDR2 FQGNSA. CDR3 nucleotides: TGTGCCAGCAGCTCCACCTCGCCGCCAGATACGCAGTATTTT. Amino acids: CASSSTSPPDTQYF. Complete variable domain (other parts from reference TRBV7-2 and TRBJ2-3): GAGVSQSPSNKVTEKGKDVELRCDPISGHTALYWYRQSLGQGLEFLIYFQGNSAPDKSGLPSDRFSAERTGGSVSTLTIQRTQQEDSAVYLCASSSTSPPDTQYFGPGTRLTVL.

The V call is TRBV4-2, the J call TRBJ2-7; TRBD1 aligns across 8 bases. Trimming took 4 bases from V and 7 from J; bases not matched to a gene: 15. In germline, CDR1 is LGHNA, CDR2 YNFKEQ. CDR3 length: 16 amino acids. As DNA, the CDR3 is TGTGCCAGCAGCCCAGACGCCGGGACAGGAGTTATAGAGCAGTACTTC. As protein: CASSPDAGTGVIEQYF.

This clone was seen a single time. V gene TRBV10-3 combines with J gene TRBJ2-3; D might be TRBD2 (6 bases). Germline V gene sequence: CDR1 ENHRY, CDR2 SYGVKD. CDR3 length: 16 amino acids. V lost 4 bases, J lost 3 bases, and 17 bases lay in between. CDR3 in DNA: TGTGCCATCAGTGGTCTGCGGGGCCGGGGTACAGATACGCAGTATTTT. Translation gives CAISGLRGRGTDTQYF.

V gene TRBV10-3 combines with J gene TRBJ1-2; a weak D match, TRBD1 (5 bases). CDR1 and CDR2 from the germline V gene are ENHRY and SYGVKD. The CDR3 contains 12 residues. The ends were cut back, 7 bases at V and 7 bases at J, with 13 bases in the middle. The CDR3 sequence is CAINSQAFGYTF. CDR3 DNA: TGTGCCATCAATTCACAGGCTTTTGGCTACACCTTC.

V usage is TRBV5-1 and J usage is TRBJ1-4, with 12 bases aligning to TRBD1. Trimming took 0 bases from V and 7 from J; bases not matched to a gene: 7. This CDR3 has 17 amino acids. Germline V lookup: CDR1 SGHRS, CDR2 YFSETQ. In nucleotides, the CDR3 is TGCGCCAGCAGCTTGGCCCCGGGACAGGGGGCGAGTGAAAAACTGTTTTTT. Residues: CASSLAPGQGASEKLFF.

The rearrangement uses TRBV19 and TRBJ1-3; D gene unclear. Germline V gene sequence: CDR1 LNHDA, CDR2 SQIVND (reference sequence). V was shortened by 8 bases and J by 11 bases, with 10 bases between the two germline ends. This CDR3 comprises 10 residues. CDR3 nucleotide sequence: TGTGCCAGTGGCCTCGGGGCCATATATTTT. It codes for CASGLGAIYF.

The chain links TRBV19 to TRBJ1-5; 7 bases agree with TRBD1. CDR3 length: 17 residues. Trimming at V came to 6 bases and at J to 0 bases, leaving 11 bases not matched to a gene. Germline-derived CDR1 and CDR2 are LNHDA and SQIVND (reference sequence). The CDR3 nucleotides are TGTGCCAGTAGGACTCACAGGGGTCGGAATAGCAATCAGCCCCAGCATTTT. Its translation: CASRTHRGRNSNQPQHF.

The chain recombines TRBV11-2 with TRBJ1-1; D remains unclear. V was pared by 2 bases and J by 3 bases, with 7 bases between. CDR1 and CDR2 from the germline V gene are SGHAT and FQNNGV. The length of the CDR3 is 13 residues. The CDR3 loop is CASSLNLDTEAFF. DNA of the CDR3: TGTGCCAGCAGCTTAAATCTGGACACTGAAGCTTTCTTT.

Points on this clone: One junction end disagrees with the germline gene, perhaps due to a read error. The identical CDR3 is also encoded by other nucleotide sequences in the sample. The rearrangement links TRBV30 to TRBJ1-4; D is unresolved. The CDR3 is 12 residues long. Germline CDR1 reads GTSNPN; CDR2 reads SVGIG (reference sequence). The CDR3 DNA reads as TGTGCTTGGAGCCGGGTGGATGAAAAACTGTTTTTT. This sequence encodes CAWSRVDEKLFF.

In DNA, the CDR3 is TGTGCCAGCAGCTCCCCGGGGGGAAGACTGTTTTTT. Encoded protein: CASSSPGGRLFF. This rearrangement joins TRBV7-9 to TRBJ1-4; the D gene is possibly TRBD1 (5 bases). CDR3 length: 12 amino acids. The V end was cut by 4 bases, the J end by 13 bases, with 13 bases between. From germline, CDR1 is SEHNR and CDR2 FQNEAQ (reference sequence).

The rearrangement links TRBV7-2 to TRBJ2-5, with TRBD1 matching 7 bases. TRBJ2-7 matches the DNA end more closely, so the J call is doubtful. CDR3 length: 15 amino acids. Germline V gives CDR1 SGHTA, CDR2 FQGNSA. CDR3 nucleotides: TGTGCCAGCAGCGGGTGGGACAGAGGCTCCTACGAGCAGTACTTC. Translation gives CASSGWDRGSYEQYF.

The rearrangement uses TRBV6-6 and TRBJ2-7; D could derive from TRBD1 or TRBD2 (6 bases each). The CDR3 sequence is 14 residues long. With 7 bases removed from V and 2 bases from J, the gap between germline ends came to 15 bases. Germline assignment: CDR1 MNHNY and CDR2 SVGAGI (reference sequence). Here the CDR3 DNA reads TGTGCCAGCAATTCATTGGGGGGCCCCTACGAGCAGTACTTC. Protein sequence: CASNSLGGPYEQYF.

The genes are TRBV5-1 and TRBJ2-1; D gene unclear. The V and J ends lost 0 bases and 6 bases respectively, with 10 bases between them. The CDR3 covers 14 residues. Germline V lookup: CDR1 SGHRS, CDR2 YFSETQ. CDR3 nucleotides: TGCGCCAGCAGCTTGGCCAGCCTGGGCAATGAGCAGTTCTTC. It yields the protein CASSLASLGNEQFF.

V gene TRBV5-1 combines with J gene TRBJ1-2; 7 positions match TRBD1. The V segment lost 5 bases and the J segment 5 bases; nucleotides outside the gene matches: 6. The CDR3 runs to 13 residues. The germline V gene has CDR1 SGHRS and CDR2 YFSETQ. This chain's CDR3 is CASRQGLGYGYTF. CDR3 bases: TGCGCCAGCAGACAGGGGCTTGGGTATGGCTACACCTTC.

The CDR3 DNA is TGTGCCAGCAGCCCCCGGGGTAGCGGCAGCACAGATACGCAGTATTTT. It yields the protein CASSPRGSGSTDTQYF. This chain links TRBV11-2 with TRBJ2-3; perhaps TRBD2 as D (6 bases). V was clipped by 5 bases and J by 0 bases, with 15 bases between them. This CDR3 comprises 16 residues. CDR1 is SGHAT, CDR2 FQNNGV, per germline.